This T cell receptor (beta chain) was sequenced for a study of OX40 agonist ivuxolimab in advanced cancers. Study at large: An agonistic human IgG2 monoclonal antibody against OX40 (CD134) was given. Allowance was made for prior anti-PD-1, anti-PD-L1 or anti-CTLA-4 therapy, and roughly 40% had some.

Trimming took off 1 base at V and 0 bases at J, with 7 bases between the two ends. The CDR3 is 15 amino acids. The germline V gene has CDR1 SGHTA and CDR2 FQGNSA. Clones were sequenced by immunoSEQ multiplex PCR, and TCRdb holds only the in-frame ones, with some missing. The sample holds roughly 43,000 clones, roughly 90% seen once. The chain has TRBV7-2 and TRBJ2-1; D is ambiguous. The clonotype originates from an adult with an advanced solid tumor such as melanoma, head and neck, liver or kidney cancer. This specimen was CD4+ or CD8+ T cells sorted from blood, taken in a trial of the OX40 agonist ivuxolimab. CDR3 bases: TGTGCCAGCAGCTTAGGGTCAAACTCCTACAATGAGCAGTTCTTC. It codes for CASSLGSNSYNEQFF. Together with reference TRBV7-2 and TRBJ2-1, the CDR3 gives the full variable domain: GAGVSQSPSNKVTEKGKDVELRCDPISGHTALYWYRQSLGQGLEFLIYFQGNSAPDKSGLPSDRFSAERTGGSVSTLTIQRTQQEDSAVYLCASSLGSNSYNEQFFGPGTRLTVL.